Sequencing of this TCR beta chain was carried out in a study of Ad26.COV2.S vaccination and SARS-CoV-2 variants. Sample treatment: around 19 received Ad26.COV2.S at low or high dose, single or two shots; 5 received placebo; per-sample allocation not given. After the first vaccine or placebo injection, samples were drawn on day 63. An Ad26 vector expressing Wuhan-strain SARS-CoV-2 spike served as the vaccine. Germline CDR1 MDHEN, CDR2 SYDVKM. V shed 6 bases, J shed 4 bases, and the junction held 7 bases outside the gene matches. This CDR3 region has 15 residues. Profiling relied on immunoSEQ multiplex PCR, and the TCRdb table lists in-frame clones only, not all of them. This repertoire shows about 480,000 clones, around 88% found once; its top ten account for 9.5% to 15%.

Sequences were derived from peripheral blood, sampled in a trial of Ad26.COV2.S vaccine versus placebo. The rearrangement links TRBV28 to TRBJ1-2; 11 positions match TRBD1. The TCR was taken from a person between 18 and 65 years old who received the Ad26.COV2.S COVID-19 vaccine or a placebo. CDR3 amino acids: CASRLGTGGSYGYTF. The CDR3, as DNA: TGTGCCAGCAGACTCGGGACAGGGGGTAGCTATGGCTACACCTTC.